This T cell receptor beta chain was found in a study of T cells after somatic rescue of genetic block. TCRdb's table, derived via immunoSEQ multiplex PCR, lists solely in-frame clones and lacks some. The data show about 10,000 clones, about 67% seen once. Trimming took off 7 bases at V and 7 bases at J, with 20 bases between the two ends. The CDR3 loop spans 15 amino acids. CDR1 and CDR2 (germline): MNHNY, SVGAGI (reference sequence). Sequenced sample: peripheral blood mononuclear cells (PBMCs). The sequence derives from a boy aged 10-17 years. V is TRBV6-6 and J is TRBJ1-5; D possibly corresponds to TRBD1 (6 bases). The CDR3 loop is CASIDRGLGGQPQHF. The CDR3 DNA is TGTGCCAGCATCGACCGGGGGCTGGGGGGACAGCCCCAGCATTTT.